A single sample is the source of the 23 T cell receptor beta chains below, sequenced in a study of control samples from healthy donors and cancer patients (dated by TCRdb to about 2020). The library came from the immunoSEQ multiplex PCR assay. Sourced from immuneACCESS, this table was stored by TCRdb with only in-frame sequences that have V and J called. A share of the clones is absent; for the studies checked, an unresolved V gene accounts for under half, and the remainder has no known explanation. The sample records about 160,000 clones, less than 95% of which are singletons. The ten biggest clones cover around 15% of the sample. The material sequenced was PBMCs. The source of these receptors is a man aged 55 to 70 with colorectal cancer.

This clone has only one observation. This CDR3 is CASSLTADRGEAFF. The CDR3 DNA follows: TGTGCCAGCAGTTTAACCGCCGACAGGGGTGAAGCTTTCTTT. The chain recombines TRBV11-2 with TRBJ1-1; 8 nucleotides agree with TRBD1. In germline, CDR1 is SGHAT, CDR2 FQNNGV. With 6 bases clipped from V and 7 bases from J, the junction kept 10 bases outside the gene matches. The CDR3 runs 14 residues.

This chain's CDR3 is CASSPLAGGTDTQYF. For the CDR3, the DNA is TGTGCCAGCAGCCCCCTAGCGGGGGGGACAGATACGCAGTATTTT. The chain carries TRBV11-3 and TRBJ2-3; 12 bases align to TRBD2. Trimming removed 5 bases from V and 3 bases from J; junction bases left unmatched: 3. The CDR3 sequence is 15 residues long. CDR1 and CDR2 (germline): SGHNT, YENEEA.

This clone was observed a few times. This chain connects TRBV7-9 to TRBJ1-2; D is unresolved. The CDR3 loop spans 14 amino acids. Per the germline V gene, CDR1 is SEHNR and CDR2 is FQNEAQ (reference sequence). V was clipped by 1 base and J by 0 bases, with 6 bases between them. The CDR3 sequence: CASSLVEANYGYTF. CDR3 in DNA: TGTGCCAGCAGCTTAGTTGAAGCTAACTATGGCTACACCTTC.

The V call is TRBV12-3 or TRBV12-4, the J call TRBJ1-1; D uncertain. V shed 6 bases and J shed 8 bases, with 16 bases lying between them. The CDR3 loop spans 13 amino acids. CDR3 bases: TGTGCCAGCAGCCGGTATACCCTAGCGGAAGCTTTCTTT. It translates to CASSRYTLAEAFF.

The chain employs TRBV7-2 and TRBJ2-7, with 14 bases fitting TRBD2. The trim removed 5 bases at V and 6 bases at J, leaving 6 bases unmatched. Per the germline V gene, CDR1 is SGHTA and CDR2 is FQGNSA. The CDR3 loop spans 15 amino acids. In nucleotides, the CDR3 is TGTGCCAGCAGCCCCCGACTAGCGGGGGGGCGCGAGCAGTACTTC. Amino acid sequence: CASSPRLAGGREQYF.

V and J are TRBV27 and TRBJ2-7, with a weak D call TRBD2 (5 bases). The CDR3 extends over 14 amino acids. Germline V gene lookup returns CDR1 MNHEY and CDR2 SMNVEV (reference sequence). Trimming cost V 3 bases and J 0 bases, with 9 bases left between them. The CDR3 here is CASSFYGDSYEQYF. CDR3 in DNA: TGTGCCAGCAGTTTTTACGGGGACTCCTACGAGCAGTACTTC.

A single count supports this clone. V usage is TRBV29-1 and J usage is TRBJ2-3; a possible D gene is TRBD2 (5 bases). Trimming stripped 5 bases from V and 0 bases from J, with 12 bases between. This CDR3 contains 14 residues. Germline V gene sequence: CDR1 SQVTM, CDR2 ANQGSEA. The CDR3 region is CSVRTRLSTDTQYF. The CDR3 nucleotides read TGCAGCGTTCGTACTAGGCTAAGCACAGATACGCAGTATTTT.

The CDR3 loop is CASSRTGGYNEQFF. In nucleotides, the CDR3 is TGTGCCAGCAGCCGGACAGGGGGCTACAATGAGCAGTTCTTC. The chain couples TRBV11-3 to TRBJ2-1; the match to TRBD1 covers 10 bases. CDR1 SGHNT and CDR2 YENEEA come from the germline V gene. Unmatched junction bases numbered 1, after V lost 5 bases and J lost 3 bases. The CDR3 runs to 14 residues. The whole variable domain, filled in from reference TRBV11-3 and TRBJ2-1, reads EAGVVQSPRYKIIEKKQPVAFWCNPISGHNTLYWYLQNLGQGPELLIRYENEEAVDDSQLPKDRFSAERLKGVDSTLKIQPAELGDSAVYLCASSRTGGYNEQFFGPGTRLTVL.

The chain combines TRBV10-2 with TRBJ2-3; D unresolved. The V end was cut by 5 bases, the J end by 5 bases, with 8 bases between. This CDR3 contains 12 residues. Germline CDR1 reads WSHSY; CDR2 reads SAAADI. CDR3 DNA sequence: TGCGCCAGCAGTAGGCCGGGAGATACGCAGTATTTT. Amino acid sequence: CASSRPGDTQYF.

The CDR3 here is CASSAQVSNTGELFF. The CDR3 DNA follows: TGTGCCAGCAGCGCTCAGGTTTCGAACACCGGGGAGCTGTTTTTT. The chain links TRBV6-2 or TRBV6-3 to TRBJ2-2; no clear D gene. CDR3 length: 15 amino acids. The ends were cut back, 6 bases at V and 0 bases at J, with 11 bases in the middle. Looked up from germline, CDR1 is MNHEY and CDR2 is SVGEGT.

This chain connects TRBV10-1 to TRBJ2-3; the D is unclear. CDR3 length: 14 residues. V dropped 4 bases and J dropped 0 bases, with 8 bases sitting between them. Germline V lookup: CDR1 WNHNN, CDR2 SYGVQD (reference sequence). This CDR3 is CASSGAGSTDTQYF. The CDR3 coding sequence is TGCGCCAGCAGTGGGGCAGGAAGCACAGATACGCAGTATTTT.

The chain carries TRBV7-9 and TRBJ1-1; 9 bases agree with TRBD1. V was pared by 5 bases and J by 1 base, with 5 bases of the junction left unmatched. Germline assignment: CDR1 SEHNR and CDR2 FQNEAQ (reference sequence). The CDR3 has 15 residues. The CDR3 region is CASSPRDRENTEAFF. The CDR3 DNA sequence: TGTGCCAGCAGCCCGCGGGACAGGGAGAACACTGAAGCTTTCTTT.

Notes on this clone: This sample includes further DNA sequences coding for the same CDR3. This chain connects TRBV7-8 to TRBJ2-7; the D gene is possibly TRBD1 (5 bases). CDR1 and CDR2 (germline): SGHVS, FQNEAQ. The length of the CDR3 is 14 residues. The V end lost 1 base, the J end lost 2 bases, and 9 bases lay between the germline ends. The CDR3 spells CASSLGRATYEQYF. The CDR3 nucleotides are TGTGCCAGCAGCTTAGGCAGGGCCACCTACGAGCAGTACTTC.

The genes are TRBV11-2 and TRBJ1-1; maybe TRBD1 (6 bases). With 1 base removed from V and 3 bases from J, the gap between germline ends came to 9 bases. From germline, CDR1 is SGHAT and CDR2 FQNNGV. This CDR3 comprises 14 residues. The CDR3 DNA sequence: TGTGCCAGCAGCTTAGTAAACAGGGACACTGAAGCTTTCTTT. Encoded protein: CASSLVNRDTEAFF.

This sequence joins TRBV24-1 and TRBJ2-5; TRBD1 matches at 11 bases. J lost 5 bases, V lost 4 bases, and 5 bases had no gene match. The CDR3 is 15 amino acids. Germline assignment: CDR1 KGHDR and CDR2 SFDVKD. The CDR3 DNA reads TGTGCCACCAGTGACACCCGGACAGGGGGCGAGACCCAGTACTTC. It yields the protein CATSDTRTGGETQYF.

This clone occurred once. V and J are TRBV6-5 and TRBJ1-2; D is possibly TRBD1 (5 bases). CDR1 MNHEY and CDR2 SVGAGI come from the germline V gene. Trimming shortened V by 0 bases and J by 5 bases, and 16 bases separated the two germline ends. The length of the CDR3 is 16 residues. Here the CDR3 reads CASSYSAVQGPYGYTF. The CDR3 DNA reads as TGTGCCAGCAGTTACTCCGCCGTCCAGGGCCCTTATGGCTACACCTTC.

The chain links TRBV9 to TRBJ2-5; 9 bases line up with TRBD1. The length of the CDR3 is 15 residues. Per the germline V gene, CDR1 is SGDLS and CDR2 is YYNGEE. V dropped 5 bases and J dropped 5; count of bases not matched to a gene: 10. The CDR3 protein is CASRRTGASGETQYF. The DNA for the CDR3 is TGTGCCAGCAGGCGGACAGGGGCGAGTGGGGAGACCCAGTACTTC.

The rearrangement links TRBV7-8 to TRBJ2-7; D call uncertain. CDR1 SGHVS and CDR2 FQNEAQ come from the germline V gene. The CDR3 has 14 residues. Trimming cost V 3 bases and J 3 bases, with 12 bases left between them. Written as DNA, the CDR3 is TGTGCCAGCAGCTTTTCTAGAAGGGACTACGAGCAGTACTTC. Translated, it gives CASSFSRRDYEQYF.

The V and J genes are TRBV6-5 and TRBJ1-1; no definite D call. Trimming left V 2 bases short and J 1 base short, with 8 bases between. Germline V lookup: CDR1 MNHEY, CDR2 SVGAGI. The length of the CDR3 is 14 residues. The CDR3, as DNA: TGTGCCAGCAGTTACGGGGTAGCGAACACTGAAGCTTTCTTT. Translated: CASSYGVANTEAFF.

This chain joins TRBV19 and TRBJ1-2; 11 nucleotides align to TRBD1. V was clipped by 4 bases and J by 5 bases; unmatched bases: 12. The CDR3 extends over 17 amino acids. Germline CDR1 LNHDA, CDR2 SQIVND (reference sequence). This CDR3 reads CASSSSGQGVYGYGYTF. As DNA, the CDR3 is TGTGCCAGTAGTAGTTCGGGACAGGGGGTGTACGGTTATGGCTACACCTTC.

The CDR3 nucleotides read TGTGCCAGCAGCTTAGTCCGGGGAGGGGACTACGAGCAGTACTTC. Protein: CASSLVRGGDYEQYF. The J gene is TRBJ2-7, the V gene TRBV7-9; 7 bases fit TRBD2. Per germline, CDR1 SEHNR and CDR2 FQNEAQ (reference sequence). J lost 3 bases, V lost 1 base, and 6 bases had no gene match. This CDR3 contains 15 residues.

This chain connects TRBV19 to TRBJ2-6; D may be TRBD1 (6 bases). Germline CDR1 is LNHDA and CDR2 is SQIVND (reference sequence). V was trimmed by 7 bases and J by 2 bases, leaving 9 bases between them. The CDR3 is 14 amino acids. CDR3 region: CASTHRAGANVLTF. The DNA for the CDR3 is TGTGCCAGTACTCACAGGGCTGGGGCCAACGTCCTGACTTTC.

The chain carries TRBV6-5 and TRBJ1-2, with D possibly being TRBD1 (6 bases). Between the trimmed V and J ends, which lost 4 bases and 4 bases, there was a span of 10 bases. Germline CDR1 is MNHEY and CDR2 is SVGAGI. The CDR3 has 13 amino acids. CDR3 nucleotides: TGTGCCAGCAGTTCGACAGGTTCCTATGGCTACACCTTC. Amino acid sequence: CASSSTGSYGYTF.